The clone carrying this TCR beta chain has a handful of counts. In the authors' workflow: Nucleated cell number was recorded as an estimate derived from reference gene primer amplification. Produced via immunoSEQ multiplex PCR; TCRdb's table is partial and in-frame only. The DNA gave D and trimming, while V, J and clone size come from that table. Here the sample spans approximately 75,000 clones, around 74% being singletons. The data are from a study of blood T cell repertoires in COVID-19. Study context: Material from acute and convalescent COVID-19 was sourced from the United States, Italy and Spain. The analysed material was cDNA or gDNA that came from T cells, B-cell-depleted T cells, or PBMCs.

The CDR3 extends over 16 amino acids. Looked up from germline, CDR1 is MNHEY and CDR2 is SVGEGT. Trimming pared 2 bases from V and 0 bases from J, leaving 13 bases between. Sequencing used peripheral blood. This receptor was obtained from a human donor with acute or convalescent COVID-19. The donor label of this sample is uncertain. The genes are TRBV6-2 or TRBV6-3 and TRBJ1-1, with D possibly being TRBD1 (6 bases). The CDR3 bases are TGTGCCAGCAGTTACCCCGGACAGACCATGAACACTGAAGCTTTCTTT. It translates to CASSYPGQTMNTEAFF.